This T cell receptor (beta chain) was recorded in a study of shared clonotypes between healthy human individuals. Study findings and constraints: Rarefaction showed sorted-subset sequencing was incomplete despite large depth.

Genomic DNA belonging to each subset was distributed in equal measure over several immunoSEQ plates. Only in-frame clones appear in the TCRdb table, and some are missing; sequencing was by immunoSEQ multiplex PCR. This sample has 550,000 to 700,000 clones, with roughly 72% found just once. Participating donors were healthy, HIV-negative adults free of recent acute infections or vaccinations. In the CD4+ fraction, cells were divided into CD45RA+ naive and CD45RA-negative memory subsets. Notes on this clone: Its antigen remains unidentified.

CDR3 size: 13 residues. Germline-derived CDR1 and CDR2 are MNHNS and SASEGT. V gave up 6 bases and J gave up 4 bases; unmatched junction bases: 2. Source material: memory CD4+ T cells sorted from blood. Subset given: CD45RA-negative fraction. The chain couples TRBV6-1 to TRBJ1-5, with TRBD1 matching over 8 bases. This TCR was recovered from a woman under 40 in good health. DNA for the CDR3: TGTGCCAGCAGGGGACAGGCGAATCAGCCCCAGCATTTT. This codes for CASRGQANQPQHF.